These T cell receptor beta chains were read from a single sample in a study of T cells after yellow fever vaccination. TCRdb recomputed calls from the 5' RACE reads with MiXCR, one row per CDR3 protein. The top ten hold under 4% of the sample, which has some 320,000 distinct CDR3 sequences, about 10% seen once. The sample was CD4+ T cells sorted from PBMCs, taken 45 days after the yellow fever booster vaccination. Receptors were obtained from a man between 18 and 29 years old who received the YFV17D yellow fever vaccine. The CDR3 runs from the conserved cysteine through the conserved F or W. A D gene is named only where the DNA matches it firmly. Clone size appears in some rows only: once, few, many, or a class for an expanded clone.

>TRBJ2-3|NA|TRBD2|TRBV7-3
CASSLWASGGTSTDTQYF
TGTGCCAGCAGCTTATGGGCTAGCGGGGGGACTAGCACAGATACGCAGTATTTT
>TRBJ2-3|NA|NA|TRBV7-2
CASSSRTGGGTDTQYF
TGTGCCAGCAGCTCGAGAACGGGGGGCGGCACAGATACGCAGTATTTT
>TRBJ1-1|NA|NA|TRBV5-6
CASSRIGSTEAFF
TGTGCCAGCAGCCGCATAGGGAGCACTGAAGCTTTCTTT
>TRBJ1-2|many|NA|TRBV14
CASSQDQEWNYGYTF
TGTGCCAGCAGCCAAGATCAGGAGTGGAACTATGGCTACACCTTC
>TRBJ1-2|many|NA|TRBV9
CASSVTGNYGYTF
TGTGCCAGCAGCGTAACAGGGAACTACGGCTACACCTTC
>TRBJ2-1|NA|TRBD1|TRBV20-1
CSARSTGSYNEQFF
TGCAGTGCTAGATCGACAGGGTCTTACAATGAGCAGTTCTTC
>TRBJ2-6|NA|NA|TRBV4-3
CASSQGARANVLTF
TGCGCCAGCAGCCAGGGGGCCAGGGCCAACGTCCTGACTTTC
>TRBJ1-2|NA|NA|TRBV6-6
CASSQARQEHYGYTF
TGTGCCAGCAGTCAAGCGAGACAGGAACACTATGGCTACACCTTC
>TRBJ1-1|few|NA|TRBV5-1
CASSSSGDMNTEAFF
TGCGCCAGCAGCTCCTCTGGGGACATGAACACTGAAGCTTTCTTT
>TRBJ2-2|few|TRBD1|TRBV7-8
CASRTRQGAVTGELFF
TGTGCCAGCAGGACCAGACAGGGGGCGGTTACCGGGGAGCTGTTTTTT
>TRBJ2-7|many|TRBD1|TRBV7-9
CASSSTGDEQYF
TGTGCCAGCAGCTCAACAGGGGACGAGCAGTACTTC
>TRBJ1-4|NA|NA|TRBV7-2
CASSLGGYEKLFF
TGTGCCAGCAGCTTAGGCGGTTATGAAAAACTGTTTTTT
>TRBJ1-3|NA|NA|TRBV7-9
CASSRHSPDGDTIYF
TGTGCCAGCAGCCGGCACAGCCCCGACGGGGACACCATATATTTT
>TRBJ1-4|NA|NA|TRBV7-9
CASSFGPSNEKLFF
TGTGCCAGCAGCTTCGGTCCTAGTAATGAAAAACTGTTTTTT
>TRBJ1-2|NA|TRBD1|TRBV12-3/TRBV12-4
CASRLQGAISGGYTF
TGTGCCAGCAGGTTACAGGGGGCGATATCAGGCGGCTACACCTTC
>TRBJ2-3|NA|TRBD2|TRBV6-5
CASSALAGGTDTQYF
TGTGCCAGCAGTGCGCTAGCGGGGGGGACAGATACGCAGTATTTT
>TRBJ2-1|few|NA|TRBV6-2/TRBV6-3
CASSSTRRGGGELFF
TGTGCCAGCAGTTCCACCCGAAGAGGAGGGGGGGAGTTGTTCTTC
>TRBJ1-1|many|TRBD1|TRBV10-2
CAGNRGPNTEAFF
TGCGCCGGTAACAGGGGGCCCAACACTGAAGCTTTCTTT
>TRBJ2-1|few|NA|TRBV7-9
CASSLWLAGTYNEQFF
TGTGCCAGCAGCTTATGGCTAGCCGGGACCTACAATGAGCAGTTCTTC
>TRBJ2-5|NA|NA|TRBV7-2
CASSLVGFGSETQYF
TGTGCCAGCAGCTTAGTGGGGTTTGGCTCGGAGACCCAGTACTTC
>TRBJ2-1|few|NA|TRBV3-2
CASSQDPPSPGHEQFF
TGTGCCAGCAGCCAAGATCCCCCTAGCCCGGGACATGAGCAGTTCTTC
>TRBJ2-3|many|NA|TRBV5-1
CASSSRVSTDTQYF
TGCGCCAGCAGCTCCCGGGTTAGCACAGATACGCAGTATTTT
>TRBJ2-7|NA|NA|TRBV2
CASSSLTFSYEQYF
TGTGCCAGTTCCTCCCTGACATTCTCCTACGAGCAGTACTTC
>TRBJ2-2|NA|NA|TRBV20-1
CSARRQGSTGELFF
TGCAGTGCTAGACGGCAGGGGTCGACCGGGGAGCTGTTTTTT
>TRBJ1-6|many|NA|TRBV7-2
CASSFHRGVNSPLHF
TGTGCCAGCAGCTTTCACCGAGGGGTTAATTCACCCCTCCACTTT
>TRBJ1-2|NA|NA|TRBV6-5
CASSFDTRYGYTF
TGTGCCAGCAGTTTCGACACTCGATATGGCTACACCTTC
>TRBJ1-2|few|NA|TRBV6-6
CASDEGDTYGYTF
TGTGCCAGCGACGAAGGGGACACCTATGGCTACACCTTC
>TRBJ2-7|few|TRBD1|TRBV18
CASSSGTGGIYEQYF
TGTGCCAGCTCATCTGGGACAGGGGGCATCTACGAGCAGTACTTC
>TRBJ1-1|NA|NA|TRBV15
CATSTTMNTEAFF
TGTGCCACCAGCACCACCATGAACACTGAAGCTTTCTTT
>TRBJ2-7|NA|TRBD1|TRBV4-3
CASSQDYRQGALEQYF
TGCGCCAGCAGCCAAGATTATCGACAGGGGGCCCTCGAGCAGTACTTC
>TRBJ1-4|few|NA|TRBV27
CASSPNRANEKLFF
TGTGCCAGCAGTCCCAACAGAGCGAATGAAAAACTGTTTTTT
>TRBJ1-4|few|NA|TRBV6-6
CASSFDEKLFF
TGTGCCAGCAGTTTCGATGAAAAACTGTTTTTT
>TRBJ1-2|few|NA|TRBV12-3/TRBV12-4
CASTQVGGLGGYTF
TGTGCCAGCACTCAAGTGGGGGGCCTAGGTGGCTACACCTTC
>TRBJ2-3|few|NA|TRBV20-1
CSARWSGTDTQYF
TGCAGTGCTCGATGGTCGGGCACAGATACGCAGTATTTT
>TRBJ2-5|NA|TRBD1|TRBV20-1
CSARGTDWPQYF
TGCAGTGCTAGGGGGACAGACTGGCCCCAGTACTTC
>TRBJ2-5|NA|NA|TRBV6-1
CASSEGGQQETQYF
TGTGCCAGCAGTGAAGGAGGACAACAAGAGACCCAGTACTTC
>TRBJ1-2|NA|NA|TRBV5-5
CASSSSTGSFNYGYTF
TGTGCCAGCAGCTCCTCGACGGGGAGTTTTAACTATGGCTACACCTTC
>TRBJ2-5|few|NA|TRBV2
CASSEDGSETQYF
TGTGCCAGCAGTGAAGACGGAAGTGAGACCCAGTACTTC
>TRBJ1-1|few|NA|TRBV12-3/TRBV12-4
CASSFWGSAFF
TGTGCCAGCAGTTTTTGGGGGTCCGCTTTCTTT
>TRBJ1-2|many|TRBD1|TRBV3-1
CASSQTQTGGLGYTF
TGTGCCAGCAGCCAGACTCAGACAGGGGGATTGGGCTACACCTTC
>TRBJ2-3|NA|TRBD2|TRBV2
CASNSGGDSTDTQYF
TGTGCCAGCAATAGCGGGGGAGATAGCACAGATACGCAGTATTTT
>TRBJ1-4|NA|NA|TRBV27
CASSGGWGTTNEKLFF
TGTGCCAGCAGCGGTGGCTGGGGTACGACTAATGAAAAACTGTTTTTT
>TRBJ1-1|NA|NA|TRBV2
CASSGFRNTEAFF
TGTGCCAGCAGTGGATTTAGGAACACTGAAGCTTTCTTT
>TRBJ2-7|many|NA|TRBV5-1
CASSLHDGSSYEQYF
TGCGCCAGCAGCTTGCACGACGGCAGCTCCTACGAGCAGTACTTC
>TRBJ1-1|NA|NA|TRBV6-5
CASSRRGRNTEAFF
TGTGCCAGCAGCCGGCGGGGGAGGAACACTGAAGCTTTCTTT
>TRBJ2-5|NA|NA|TRBV5-1
CASSLGLGRETQYF
TGCGCCAGCAGCTTGGGTTTGGGGCGAGAGACCCAGTACTTC
>TRBJ2-5|few|NA|TRBV9
CASSVGGVLETQYF
TGTGCCAGCAGCGTAGGTGGGGTGTTGGAGACCCAGTACTTC
>TRBJ2-5|few|NA|TRBV9
CASSVGEQETQYF
TGTGCCAGCAGCGTAGGGGAACAAGAGACCCAGTACTTC
>TRBJ1-1|few|NA|TRBV3-2
CAPGGGEVNTEAFF
TGTGCCCCCGGGGGGGGGGAGGTAAACACTGAAGCTTTCTTT
>TRBJ2-3|NA|NA|TRBV15
CATSRTLGTDTQYF
TGTGCCACCAGCAGGACACTAGGCACAGATACGCAGTATTTT
>TRBJ1-5|few|NA|TRBV6-2/TRBV6-3
CASAPPVGKPQHF
TGTGCCAGCGCCCCGCCGGTGGGAAAGCCCCAGCATTTT
>TRBJ2-4|NA|TRBD2|TRBV5-1
CASSRGATTRGLGQYF
TGCGCCAGCAGTCGTGGGGCCACAACGCGGGGGTTGGGACAGTACTTC
>TRBJ2-5|NA|NA|TRBV7-8
CASTPGPLRETQYF
TGTGCCAGCACCCCCGGCCCCTTGAGGGAGACCCAGTACTTC
>TRBJ2-6|few|NA|TRBV4-1
CASSQSNDGSGANVLTF
TGCGCCAGCAGCCAATCTAACGACGGGTCTGGGGCCAACGTCCTGACTTTC